The 9 T cell receptor beta chains listed next were all sequenced from one sample in a study of OX40 agonist ivuxolimab in advanced cancers. TCRdb keeps only in-frame clones here, not all; method: immunoSEQ multiplex PCR. The sample lists about 8,300 clones; about four fifths were seen once. Source: CD4+ or CD8+ T cells sorted from blood, taken in a trial of the OX40 agonist ivuxolimab. Source of these receptors: an adult with an advanced solid tumor such as melanoma, head and neck, liver or kidney cancer.

The CDR3: CASRDRLWEQYF. The CDR3 nucleotides read TGTGCCAGCAGGGACAGACTTTGGGAGCAGTACTTC. The chain has TRBV11-2 and TRBJ2-7, with D maybe TRBD1 (6 bases). V was cut by 6 bases and J by 7 bases, with 13 bases left in between. Per the germline V gene, CDR1 is SGHAT and CDR2 is FQNNGV. CDR3 size: 12 residues.

The V gene is TRBV19, the J gene TRBJ2-3; tentatively, D is TRBD2 (6 bases). Trimming shortened V by 1 base and J by 2 bases, and 13 bases separated the two germline ends. The CDR3 loop spans 16 amino acids. Germline assignment: CDR1 LNHDA and CDR2 SQIVND (reference sequence). The DNA of the CDR3 is TGTGCCAGTAGTATAGCCTGGGCGGGAATCACAGATACGCAGTATTTT. Its protein product is CASSIAWAGITDTQYF.

The rearrangement uses TRBV10-1 and TRBJ1-2, with TRBD1 matching over 11 bases. Germline V gene sequence: CDR1 WNHNN, CDR2 SYGVQD (reference sequence). The J segment lost 0 bases and the V segment lost 5 bases, leaving 5 bases of the junction unmatched. The CDR3 covers 16 residues. The CDR3: CASSHGQGATNYGYTF. The CDR3 DNA follows: TGCGCCAGCAGTCATGGACAGGGGGCTACTAACTATGGCTACACCTTC.

The chain is built from TRBV5-1 and TRBJ2-5; TRBD1 is a possible D gene (5 bases). Deletions cut 4 bases from V and 3 bases from J, with 10 bases between. The CDR3 length is 13 residues. Germline V gene lookup returns CDR1 SGHRS and CDR2 YFSETQ. CDR3 nucleotides: TGCGCCAGCAGCCCAGGGCCGGAAGAGACCCAGTACTTC. Protein: CASSPGPEETQYF.

In its sample, this clone was seen a few times. The V call is TRBV27, the J call TRBJ1-1; the D gene is possibly TRBD1 (5 bases). Trimming removed 6 bases at V and 2 bases at J, with 13 bases between. The CDR3 is 14 residues long. Germline CDR1 MNHEY, CDR2 SMNVEV (reference sequence). For the CDR3, the DNA is TGTGCCAGCAGCCTCGGGGGGGGTAACACTGAAGCTTTCTTT. Amino acids: CASSLGGGNTEAFF.

This clone has just one count. The chain recombines TRBV7-3 with TRBJ2-2, with D possibly called TRBD1 or TRBD2 (5 bases each). Trimming stripped 2 bases from V and 6 bases from J, with 7 bases between. The CDR3 is 13 residues long. Germline CDR1 and CDR2: SGHTA and FQGTGA. CDR3 in DNA: TGTGCCAGCAGCTTACTGGGGGCCGGGGAGCTGTTTTTT. Its translation is CASSLLGAGELFF.

This clone was seen a handful of times. V is TRBV7-9 and J is TRBJ1-2, with D possibly matching TRBD1 (6 bases). Germline CDR1 reads SEHNR; CDR2 reads FQNEAQ (reference sequence). The V end lost 1 base, the J end lost 7 bases, and 10 bases lay between the germline ends. This CDR3 region has 13 residues. The CDR3 spells CASSLDRDRGYTF. CDR3 DNA: TGTGCCAGCAGCTTAGACAGGGACCGTGGCTACACCTTC.

The chain recombines TRBV25-1 with TRBJ2-1; D remains unclear. Between the trimmed V and J ends, which lost 6 bases and 10 bases, there was a span of 16 bases. Germline CDR1 and CDR2: MGHDK and SYGVNS. This CDR3 region has 13 residues. The DNA of the CDR3 is TGTGCCAGCAGGGGAAGGTGGGAAAGAGAGCAGTTCTTC. This sequence encodes CASRGRWEREQFF.

J is TRBJ2-7 and V is TRBV6-5, with 8 bases aligning to TRBD1. With 5 bases clipped from V and 3 bases from J, the junction kept 6 bases outside the gene matches. The germline V gene encodes CDR1 MNHEY and CDR2 SVGAGI. The CDR3 length is 14 residues. CDR3 coding DNA: TGTGCCAGCAGTCCCGGGACAGGACACTACGAGCAGTACTTC. Amino acid sequence: CASSPGTGHYEQYF.